This TCR beta chain was sequenced for a study of technical replicates of blood from several donors. The CDR3 has 18 amino acids. CDR1 is SGHNT, CDR2 YYREEE, per germline (reference sequence). The germline V and J ends were trimmed by 6 bases and 2 bases, with 24 bases remaining between them. Assay: immunoSEQ multiplex PCR; the TCRdb copy retains only in-frame clones and omits some. The sample carries around 75,000 clones, about 93% recorded once. Sequenced input: T cells isolated from PBMCs. The chain employs TRBV5-4 and TRBJ1-3, with a weak D call TRBD1 (6 bases). The sequence derives from a human donor in good health. In nucleotides, the CDR3 is TGTGCCAGCACCCTCGAGCCAGGGGTATCTCTGGCTGGAAACACCATATATTTT. Protein sequence: CASTLEPGVSLAGNTIYF.